A single sample is the source of the 8 T cell receptor beta chains below, sequenced in a study of cytomegalovirus exposure and HLA in healthy donors. With 60 Vbeta and 13 Jbeta primers, the PCR was carried out. Sequenced by immunoSEQ multiplex PCR; TCRdb stores in-frame clones only, minus some. The sample has 150,000 or so clones, 77% seen once. The sequenced sample consisted of PBMCs. The origin of the receptors is a male donor in good health and CMV-seronegative.

The chain combines TRBV25-1 with TRBJ2-7, with D possibly matching TRBD1 (6 bases). The length of the CDR3 is 14 residues. Germline CDR1 MGHDK, CDR2 SYGVNS. V was clipped by 5 bases and J by 2 bases, with 13 bases between them. The CDR3 nucleotides are TGTGCCAGCAGTTTAGGGGGTACCCCCTACGAGCAGTACTTC. It specifies CASSLGGTPYEQYF.

CDR3 amino acids: CASSTQGGYGYTF. The CDR3 DNA sequence: TGTGCCAGTAGTACACAGGGCGGCTATGGCTACACCTTC. V is TRBV19 and J is TRBJ1-2; D might be TRBD1 (6 bases). CDR1 LNHDA and CDR2 SQIVND come from the germline V gene (reference sequence). The CDR3 is 13 amino acids. V lost 4 bases and J 4 bases, leaving 10 bases between the germline ends.

The rearrangement links TRBV5-8 to TRBJ2-5; 12 nucleotides line up with TRBD2. V gave up 0 bases and J gave up 4 bases; unmatched junction bases: 13. The germline V gene encodes CDR1 SGHTS and CDR2 YDEGEE. The CDR3 loop spans 19 amino acids. In DNA, the CDR3 is TGTGCCAGCAGCTTGGGGAAGACTAGCGGGGGACCCTGGGGAGAGACCCAGTACTTC. It translates to CASSLGKTSGGPWGETQYF.

The chain couples TRBV12-5 to TRBJ2-2; D perhaps matches TRBD2 (6 bases). V was trimmed by 1 base and J by 3 bases, leaving 9 bases between them. Germline CDR1 LGHNT, CDR2 FRNRAP. The CDR3 sequence is 15 residues long. DNA of the CDR3: TGTGCTAGTGGTTTGGGGGGGGATGACACCGGGGAGCTGTTTTTT. As protein: CASGLGGDDTGELFF.

This rearrangement joins TRBV7-2 to TRBJ2-7; D not certain. CDR1 is SGHTA, CDR2 FQGNSA, per germline. Trimming left V 1 base short and J 6 bases short, with 7 bases between. This CDR3 has 12 amino acids. As DNA, the CDR3 is TGTGCCAGCAGCTTAGTACCACTCGAGCAGTACTTC. Translating gives CASSLVPLEQYF.

This chain joins TRBV7-9 and TRBJ2-3, with D maybe TRBD1 (6 bases). The CDR3 has 14 amino acids. Germline lookup yields CDR1 SEHNR and CDR2 FQNEAQ (reference sequence). Trimming removed 4 bases from V and 2 bases from J, with 10 bases in between. The CDR3 loop reads CASSYRTVTDTQYF. CDR3 nucleotides: TGTGCCAGCAGCTATCGGACAGTCACAGATACGCAGTATTTT. The variable domain in full, completed from reference TRBV7-9 and TRBJ2-3, reads DTGVSQNPRHKITKRGQNVTFRCDPISEHNRLYWYRQTLGQGPEFLTYFQNEAQLEKSRLLSDRFSAERPKGSFSTLEIQRTEQGDSAMYLCASSYRTVTDTQYFGPGTRLTVL.

This rearrangement joins TRBV4-3 to TRBJ2-1; D may be TRBD2 (7 bases). With 0 bases removed from V and 4 bases from J, the gap between germline ends came to 19 bases. CDR3 size: 18 residues. Germline CDR1 and CDR2: LGHNA and YSLEER. The CDR3 spells CASSQEIGGGAVYNEQFF. CDR3 bases: TGCGCCAGCAGCCAAGAAATAGGAGGGGGGGCCGTTTACAATGAGCAGTTCTTC.

The chain couples TRBV5-5 to TRBJ2-3; TRBD2 aligns across 8 bases. This CDR3 has 16 amino acids. In germline, CDR1 is SGHKS, CDR2 YYEKEE (reference sequence). V lost 4 bases to trimming and J lost 2 bases; unmatched junction nucleotides: 9. CDR3: CASSPGGSGNTDTQYF. CDR3 bases: TGTGCCAGCAGCCCGGGGGGGAGCGGTAACACAGATACGCAGTATTTT.